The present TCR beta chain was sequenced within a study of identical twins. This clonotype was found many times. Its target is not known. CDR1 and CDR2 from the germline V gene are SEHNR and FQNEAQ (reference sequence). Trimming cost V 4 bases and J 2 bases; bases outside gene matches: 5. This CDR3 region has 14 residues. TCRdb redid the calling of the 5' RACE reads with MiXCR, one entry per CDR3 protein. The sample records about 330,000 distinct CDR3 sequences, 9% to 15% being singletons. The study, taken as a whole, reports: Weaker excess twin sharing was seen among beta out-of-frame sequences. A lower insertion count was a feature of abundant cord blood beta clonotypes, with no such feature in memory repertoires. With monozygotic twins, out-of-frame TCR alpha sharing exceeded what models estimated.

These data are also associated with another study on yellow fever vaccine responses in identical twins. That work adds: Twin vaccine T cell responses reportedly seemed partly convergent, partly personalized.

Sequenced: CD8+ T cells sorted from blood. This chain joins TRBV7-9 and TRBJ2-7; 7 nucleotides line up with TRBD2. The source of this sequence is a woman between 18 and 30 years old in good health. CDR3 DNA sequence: TGTGCCAGCAGCTCCAAGCGGGACCCCTACGAGCAGTACTTC. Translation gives CASSSKRDPYEQYF.